This T cell receptor beta chain was captured in a study of OX40 agonist ivuxolimab in advanced cancers. With baseline, cycle 4 day 1, and cycle 7 day 1 as timepoints, blood was sampled. This clone occurred a few times. What it recognizes is unknown. The CDR3 contains 16 residues. Germline V gene sequence: CDR1 LNHDA, CDR2 SQIVND (reference sequence). Trimming took off 6 bases at V and 6 bases at J, with 21 bases between the two ends. Study results and caveats: Partly responding patients at 0.1-3.0 mg/kg showed some of the smallest clonal expansion.

Using immunoSEQ multiplex PCR, the repertoire was profiled, and TCRdb retains in-frame clones only, with some absent. The data show about 20,000 clones, 65% to 85% seen once. The sequenced sample was CD4+ or CD8+ T cells sorted from blood, obtained in a trial of the OX40 agonist ivuxolimab. This receptor was taken from an adult with an advanced solid tumor such as melanoma, head and neck, liver or kidney cancer. The V gene is TRBV19, the J gene TRBJ2-1; D is unclear. The CDR3 spells CASRILSSARTNEQFF. CDR3 coding DNA: TGTGCCAGTAGGATTCTTTCGTCGGCGCGCACCAATGAGCAGTTCTTC. Complete variable domain (other parts from reference TRBV19 and TRBJ2-1): DGGITQSPKYLFRKEGQNVTLSCEQNLNHDAMYWYRQDPGQGLRLIYYSQIVNDFQKGDIAEGYSVSREKKESFPLTVTSAQKNPTAFYLCASRILSSARTNEQFFGPGTRLTVL.